Listed below are T cell receptor beta chains from one sample, sequenced in a study of radiation and T cells in renal cell carcinoma. Clones were sequenced by immunoSEQ multiplex PCR, and TCRdb holds only the in-frame ones, with some missing. This repertoire shows approximately 16,000 clones, 56% found once; its top ten account for roughly 11%. The sequencing used tumor tissue, collected from a patient whose treatment was nephrectomy without radiotherapy. All receptors derive from a man in his forties or fifties with renal cell carcinoma. CDR3s include the opening cysteine and the closing phenylalanine or tryptophan. A D gene is named only where the DNA matches it firmly. The size entry is marked missing in some rows and otherwise reads once, few, many or a size class.

.	TRBV4-1	TRBJ2-7	TRBD2	CASSQDIFGLAGALEQYF	TGCGCCAGCAGCCAAGATATCTTCGGACTAGCGGGAGCGCTTGAGCAGTACTTC
.	TRBV28	TRBJ1-2	TRBD1	CASSSGQGLGFYGYTF	TGTGCCAGCAGCTCCGGACAGGGATTAGGGTTTTATGGCTACACCTTC
few	TRBV11-1	TRBJ1-1	.	CASRPTGNTEAFF	TGTGCCAGCAGGCCTACAGGGAACACTGAAGCTTTCTTT
.	TRBV9	TRBJ2-7	.	CASSPGGTDAYEQYF	TGTGCCAGCAGCCCAGGCGGGACGGACGCTTACGAGCAGTACTTC
.	TRBV6-4	TRBJ2-1	.	CASSDGVWEHNEQFF	TGTGCCAGCAGTGACGGGGTTTGGGAACACAATGAGCAGTTCTTC
.	TRBV5-4	TRBJ2-7	.	CASSLGEGGAYEQYF	TGTGCCAGCAGCTTGGGGGAGGGGGGCGCCTACGAGCAGTACTTC
.	TRBV14	TRBJ2-7	TRBD1	CASSQGTGASYEQYF	TGTGCCAGCAGCCAGGGGACAGGGGCATCATACGAGCAGTACTTC
.	TRBV20-1	TRBJ2-7	.	CSASGSGQYF	TGCAGTGCCTCAGGGTCCGGGCAGTACTTC
.	TRBV10-3	TRBJ2-7	.	CAISEGHYEQYF	TGTGCCATCAGTGAAGGCCACTACGAGCAGTACTTC
.	TRBV13	TRBJ1-1	TRBD1	CASSFRGPPRNTEAFF	TGTGCCAGCAGCTTTAGGGGGCCCCCGAGGAACACTGAAGCTTTCTTT
.	TRBV7-2	TRBJ2-1	TRBD2	CASSPNSGPSYNEQFF	TGTGCCAGCAGTCCAAATAGCGGGCCCTCCTACAATGAGCAGTTCTTC
.	TRBV5-6	TRBJ1-4	.	CASSSFLATNEKLFF	TGTGCCAGCAGCTCCTTCCTTGCAACTAATGAAAAACTGTTTTTT
few	TRBV27	TRBJ2-5	.	CASSGLDPKETQYF	TGTGCCAGCAGTGGCCTGGACCCAAAAGAGACCCAGTACTTC
.	TRBV5-1	TRBJ2-2	.	CASSSGTHQTGELFF	TGCGCCAGCAGCTCCGGGACCCACCAAACCGGGGAGCTGTTTTTT
.	TRBV10-3	TRBJ2-7	TRBD1	CAISESDTGGDYEQYF	TGTGCCATCAGTGAGTCTGATACAGGGGGCGATTACGAGCAGTACTTC
once	TRBV5-4	TRBJ1-1	TRBD1	CASSLGYRGNTEAFF	TGTGCCAGCAGCTTGGGATACAGGGGGAACACTGAAGCTTTCTTT
few	TRBV10-1	TRBJ2-3	.	CASSESGSLTDTQYF	TGCGCCAGCAGTGAGTCGGGTTCCCTGACAGATACGCAGTATTTT
medium-sized	TRBV6-1	TRBJ1-6	.	CASRQGSSPLHF	TGTGCCAGCAGACAGGGATCCTCACCCCTCCACTTT
.	TRBV2	TRBJ2-7	TRBD1	CASSRDRGGEQYF	TGTGCCAGCAGCCGGGACAGGGGGGGCGAGCAGTACTTC
.	TRBV4-3	TRBJ1-1	.	CASSQDRGGTEAFF	TGCGCCAGCAGCCAAGACAGGGGTGGTACTGAAGCTTTCTTT
.	TRBV7-6	TRBJ1-2	TRBD1	CASSSRTGGYGYTF	TGTGCCAGCAGCAGCCGGACAGGGGGGTATGGCTACACCTTC
.	TRBV30	TRBJ2-5	TRBD2	CACRTSGRYGTQYF	TGTGCCTGTAGGACGAGCGGGAGGTACGGGACCCAGTACTTC
.	TRBV5-1	TRBJ2-7	.	CASSVTNYEQYF	TGCGCCAGCAGCGTGACTAACTACGAGCAGTACTTC
few	TRBV7-2	TRBJ2-7	TRBD2	CASSLVSLAGPYEQYF	TGTGCCAGCAGCTTAGTGTCCCTAGCGGGACCCTACGAGCAGTACTTC
medium-sized	TRBV9	TRBJ1-2	TRBD1	CASSASPGTGYGYTF	TGTGCCAGCAGCGCTTCCCCCGGGACAGGCTATGGCTACACCTTC
once	TRBV15	TRBJ1-1	.	CATVRGRMNTEAFF	TGTGCCACCGTTCGGGGGCGGATGAACACTGAAGCTTTCTTT
.	TRBV7-2	TRBJ2-3	.	CASSLRAGSTDTQYF	TGTGCCAGCAGCCTTAGGGCCGGGAGCACAGATACGCAGTATTTT
many	TRBV7-3	TRBJ2-1	TRBD2	CASSSSGNNEQFF	TGTGCCAGCAGTTCTAGCGGGAACAATGAGCAGTTCTTC
.	TRBV5-1	TRBJ2-3	.	CASSYGQSTDTQYF	TGCGCCAGCAGCTACGGACAAAGCACAGATACGCAGTATTTT
.	TRBV10-3	TRBJ1-2	TRBD1	CAILEGAHGYTF	TGTGCCATCCTGGAGGGGGCGCATGGCTACACCTTC
.	TRBV7-2	TRBJ2-5	.	CASSRPKETQYF	TGTGCCAGCAGTCGACCAAAAGAGACCCAGTACTTC
.	TRBV7-9	TRBJ1-4	TRBD1	CASTQQGSDEKLFF	TGTGCCAGCACCCAACAGGGGTCGGATGAAAAACTGTTTTTT
.	TRBV9	TRBJ1-4	.	CASSAGTMDEKLFF	TGTGCCAGCAGTGCCGGGACAATGGATGAAAAACTGTTTTTT
.	TRBV27	TRBJ1-6	TRBD1	CASSGDRGLFNSPLHF	TGTGCCAGCAGTGGGGACAGGGGGCTATTTAATTCACCCCTCCACTTT
.	TRBV6-6	TRBJ1-1	.	CASKQGSGNTEAFF	TGTGCCAGCAAGCAGGGTTCGGGGAACACTGAAGCTTTCTTT
.	TRBV4-1	TRBJ2-5	TRBD1	CASSLAGTGSETQYF	TGCGCCAGCAGTCTTGCCGGGACAGGGTCAGAGACCCAGTACTTC
.	TRBV27	TRBJ2-2	TRBD1	CASSPRWTGTGELFF	TGTGCCAGCAGTCCAAGATGGACAGGGACCGGGGAGCTGTTTTTT
few	TRBV9	TRBJ2-1	.	CASSLASSYNEQFF	TGTGCCAGCAGCCTTGCGAGCTCCTACAATGAGCAGTTCTTC
few	TRBV11-3	TRBJ2-5	TRBD1	CASTNLNRDRGEETQYF	TGTGCCAGCACTAATCTAAACCGGGACAGGGGCGAAGAGACCCAGTACTTC
.	TRBV5-1	TRBJ2-5	TRBD1	CASRPLGQGHQETQYF	TGCGCCAGCAGGCCCCTGGGACAGGGGCACCAAGAGACCCAGTACTTC
.	TRBV1	TRBJ1-2	.	CTSRHVSLCETYGYTF	TGCACCAGCAGACATGTTAGTTTGTGCGAGACCTATGGCTACACCTTC
.	TRBV7-2	TRBJ2-6	TRBD1	CASSSKTGGAGANVLTF	TGTGCCAGCAGCTCCAAAACAGGGGGCGCTGGGGCCAACGTCCTGACTTTC
.	TRBV10-3	TRBJ1-5	.	CAISGQYSNQPQHF	TGTGCCATCAGTGGGCAGTATAGCAATCAGCCCCAGCATTTT
few	TRBV27	TRBJ1-1	TRBD1	CASSLSGGQETEAFF	TGTGCCAGCAGTTTATCGGGGGGACAGGAGACTGAAGCTTTCTTT
.	TRBV7-9	TRBJ2-1	TRBD1	CASSPNRGPYNEQFF	TGTGCCAGCAGCCCCAACAGGGGGCCTTACAATGAGCAGTTCTTC
.	TRBV7-9	TRBJ2-1	.	CASSLQGNEQFF	TGTGCCAGCAGCTTACAGGGCAATGAGCAGTTCTTC
few	TRBV5-6	TRBJ2-7	TRBD2	CASSLGLAVNSYEQYF	TGTGCCAGCAGCTTGGGTCTAGCGGTAAACTCCTACGAGCAGTACTTC
.	TRBV2	TRBJ1-3	.	CASSENGGNTIYF	TGTGCCAGCAGTGAAAATGGAGGAAACACCATATATTTT
.	TRBV29-1	TRBJ1-2	.	CSVIPGRNYGYTF	TGCAGCGTTATTCCCGGCCGAAACTATGGCTACACCTTC
.	TRBV10-3	TRBJ2-2	TRBD2	CAISESGGSNTGELFF	TGTGCCATCAGTGAGTCCGGGGGGTCGAACACCGGGGAGCTGTTTTTT
medium-sized	TRBV5-6	TRBJ1-1	TRBD1	CASSSSSGGPPNTEAFF	TGTGCCAGCAGCTCATCATCAGGGGGCCCACCGAACACTGAAGCTTTCTTT
few	TRBV5-4	TRBJ2-3	.	CASSLDEDTQYF	TGTGCCAGCAGCTTGGACGAAGATACGCAGTATTTT
.	TRBV28	TRBJ2-1	.	CASSLWGSSYNEQFF	TGTGCCAGCAGTTTGTGGGGAAGCTCCTACAATGAGCAGTTCTTC
.	TRBV19	TRBJ1-2	TRBD1	CASSIGGQGRLGYTF	TGTGCCAGTAGTATAGGGGGACAGGGACGCCTTGGCTACACCTTC
.	TRBV14	TRBJ1-1	.	CASRPKGTNTEAFF	TGTGCCAGCAGGCCTAAGGGGACGAACACTGAAGCTTTCTTT